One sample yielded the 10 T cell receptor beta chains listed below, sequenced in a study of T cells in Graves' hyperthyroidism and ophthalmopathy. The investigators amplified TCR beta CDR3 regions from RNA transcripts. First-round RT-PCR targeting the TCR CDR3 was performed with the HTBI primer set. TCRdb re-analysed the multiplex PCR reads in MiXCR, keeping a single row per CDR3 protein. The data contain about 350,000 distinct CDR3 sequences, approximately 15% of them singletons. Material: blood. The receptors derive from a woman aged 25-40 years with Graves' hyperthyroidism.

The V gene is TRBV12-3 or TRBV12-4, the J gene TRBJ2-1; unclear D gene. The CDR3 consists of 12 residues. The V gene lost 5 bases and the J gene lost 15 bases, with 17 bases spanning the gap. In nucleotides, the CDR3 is TGTGCCAGCAGTCGTATAGAAAAACTTAGGTTCTTC. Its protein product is CASSRIEKLRFF.

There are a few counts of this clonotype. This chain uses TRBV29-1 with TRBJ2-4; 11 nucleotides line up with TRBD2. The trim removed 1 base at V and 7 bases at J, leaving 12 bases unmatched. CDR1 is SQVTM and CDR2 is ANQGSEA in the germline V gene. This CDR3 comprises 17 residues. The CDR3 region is CSVEGGTSGSSVNIQYF. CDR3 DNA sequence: TGCAGCGTTGAAGGGGGAACTAGCGGGAGTAGTGTGAACATTCAGTACTTC.

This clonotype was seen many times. This CDR3 is CSALRTSQNEQFF. In nucleotides, the CDR3 is TGCAGTGCCCTCCGGACTAGCCAGAATGAGCAGTTCTTC. The chain recombines TRBV20-1 with TRBJ2-1; 8 nucleotides match TRBD2. V shed 6 bases, J shed 7 bases, and the junction held 8 bases outside the gene matches. Germline V gene sequence: CDR1 DFQATT, CDR2 SNEGSKA (reference sequence). The CDR3 length is 13 residues.

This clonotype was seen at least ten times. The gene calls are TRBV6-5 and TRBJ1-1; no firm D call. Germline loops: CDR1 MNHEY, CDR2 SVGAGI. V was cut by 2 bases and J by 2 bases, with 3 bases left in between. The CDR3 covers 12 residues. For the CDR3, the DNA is TGTGCCAGCAGTTACCCAAACACTGAAGCTTTCTTT. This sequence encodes CASSYPNTEAFF.

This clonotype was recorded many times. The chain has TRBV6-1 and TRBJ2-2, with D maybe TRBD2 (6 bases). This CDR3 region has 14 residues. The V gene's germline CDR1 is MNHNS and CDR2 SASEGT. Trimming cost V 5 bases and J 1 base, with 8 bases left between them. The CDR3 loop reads CASSRDLNTGELFF. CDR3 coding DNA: TGTGCCAGCAGTCGGGACTTGAACACCGGGGAGCTGTTTTTT.

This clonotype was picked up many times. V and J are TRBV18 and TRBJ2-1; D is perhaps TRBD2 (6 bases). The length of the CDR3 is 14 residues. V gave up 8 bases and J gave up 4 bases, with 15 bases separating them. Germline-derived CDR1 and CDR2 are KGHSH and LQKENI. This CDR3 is CASSPGGTYNEQFF. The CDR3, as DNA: TGTGCCAGCAGCCCAGGTGGGACTTACAATGAGCAGTTCTTC.

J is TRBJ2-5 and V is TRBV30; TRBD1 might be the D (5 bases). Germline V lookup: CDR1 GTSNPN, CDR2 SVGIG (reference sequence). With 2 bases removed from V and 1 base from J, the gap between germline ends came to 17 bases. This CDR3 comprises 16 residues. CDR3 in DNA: TGTGCCTGGAGTATGAAGTGGGGCCTAAGCCAAGAGACCCAGTACTTC. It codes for CAWSMKWGLSQETQYF. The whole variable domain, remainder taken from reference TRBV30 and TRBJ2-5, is SQTIHQWPATLVQPVGSPLSLECTVEGTSNPNLYWYRQAAGRGLQLLFYSVGIGQISSEVPQNLSASRPQDRQFILSSKKLLLSDSGFYLCAWSMKWGLSQETQYFGPGTRLLVL.

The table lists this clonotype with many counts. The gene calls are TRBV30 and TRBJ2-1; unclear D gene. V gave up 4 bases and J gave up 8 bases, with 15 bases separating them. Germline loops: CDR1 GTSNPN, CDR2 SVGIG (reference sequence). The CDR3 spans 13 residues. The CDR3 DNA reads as TGTGCCTGGACGAAGATTAATATCGATGAGCAGTTCTTC. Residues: CAWTKINIDEQFF.

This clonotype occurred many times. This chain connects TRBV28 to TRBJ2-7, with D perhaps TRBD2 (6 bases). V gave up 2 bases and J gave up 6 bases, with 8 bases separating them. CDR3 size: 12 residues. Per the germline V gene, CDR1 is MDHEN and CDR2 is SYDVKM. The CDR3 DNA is TGTGCCAGCAGTTTAGCGGGGACCGAGCAGTACTTC. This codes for CASSLAGTEQYF.

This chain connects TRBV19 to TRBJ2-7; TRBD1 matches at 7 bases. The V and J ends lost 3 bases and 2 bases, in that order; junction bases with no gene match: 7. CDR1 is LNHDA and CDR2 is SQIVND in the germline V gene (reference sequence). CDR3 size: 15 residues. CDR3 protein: CASSMGRQGAYEQYF. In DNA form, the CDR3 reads TGTGCCAGTAGTATGGGGCGACAGGGAGCCTACGAGCAGTACTTC.